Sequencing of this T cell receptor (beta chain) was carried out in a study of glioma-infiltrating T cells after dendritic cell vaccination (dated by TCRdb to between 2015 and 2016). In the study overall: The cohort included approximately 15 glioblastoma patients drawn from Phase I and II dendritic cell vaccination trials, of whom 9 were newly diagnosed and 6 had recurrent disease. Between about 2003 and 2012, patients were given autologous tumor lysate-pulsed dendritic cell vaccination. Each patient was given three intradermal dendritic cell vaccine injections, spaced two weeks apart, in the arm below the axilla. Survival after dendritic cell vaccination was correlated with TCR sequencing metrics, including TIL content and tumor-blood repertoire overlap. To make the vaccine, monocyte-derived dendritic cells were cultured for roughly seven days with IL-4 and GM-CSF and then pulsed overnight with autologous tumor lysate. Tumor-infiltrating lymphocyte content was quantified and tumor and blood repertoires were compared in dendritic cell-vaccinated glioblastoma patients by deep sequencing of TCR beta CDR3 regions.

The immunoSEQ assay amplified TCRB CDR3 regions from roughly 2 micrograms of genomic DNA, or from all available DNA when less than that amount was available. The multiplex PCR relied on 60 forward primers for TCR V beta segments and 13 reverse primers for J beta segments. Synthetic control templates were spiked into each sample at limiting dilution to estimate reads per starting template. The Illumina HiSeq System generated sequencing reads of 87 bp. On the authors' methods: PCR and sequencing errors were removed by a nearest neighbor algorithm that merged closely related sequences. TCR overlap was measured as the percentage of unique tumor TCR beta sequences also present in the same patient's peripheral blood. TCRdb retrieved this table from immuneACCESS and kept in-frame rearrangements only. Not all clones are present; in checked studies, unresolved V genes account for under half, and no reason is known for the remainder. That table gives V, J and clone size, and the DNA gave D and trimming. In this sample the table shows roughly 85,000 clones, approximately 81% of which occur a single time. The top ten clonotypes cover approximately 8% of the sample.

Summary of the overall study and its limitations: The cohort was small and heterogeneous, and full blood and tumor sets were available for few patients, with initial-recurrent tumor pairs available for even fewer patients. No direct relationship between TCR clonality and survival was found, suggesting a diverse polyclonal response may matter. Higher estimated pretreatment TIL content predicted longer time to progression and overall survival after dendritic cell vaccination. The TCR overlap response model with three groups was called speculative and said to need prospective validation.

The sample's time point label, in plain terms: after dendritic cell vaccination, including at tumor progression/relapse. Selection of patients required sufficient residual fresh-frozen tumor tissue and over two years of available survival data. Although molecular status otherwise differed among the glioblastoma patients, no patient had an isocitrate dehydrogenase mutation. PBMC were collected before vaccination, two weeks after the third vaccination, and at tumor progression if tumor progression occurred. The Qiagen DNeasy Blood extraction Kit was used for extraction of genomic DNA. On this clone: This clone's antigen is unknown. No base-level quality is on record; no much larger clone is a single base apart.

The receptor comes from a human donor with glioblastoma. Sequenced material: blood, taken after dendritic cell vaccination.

The nucleotide sequence is TGCGCCAGCAGTTCGGGCCCGGTGACTAGCGGGGGGCCGGGCACAGATACGCAGTATTTT. The translation is CASSSGPVTSGGPGTDTQYF. The sequence is built from TRBV5-1 and TRBJ2-3, with TRBD2 matching 13 junction bases. The germline V gene provides CDR1 SGHRS and CDR2 YFSETQ. V is cut back by 5 bases and J by 1 base, with 16 bases in the junction unmatched. Including the terminal cysteine and phenylalanine, the CDR3 comprises 20 residues. Of all the DNA, just the CDR3 is kept, 60 bases in frame from base 1. The variable domain in full, with residues beyond the CDR3 obtained from the reference TRBV5-1 and TRBJ2-3 genes, is KAGVTQTPRYLIKTRGQQVTLSCSPISGHRSVSWYQQTPGQGLQFLFEYFSETQRNKGNFPGRFSGRQFSNSRSEMNVSTLELGDSALYLCASSSGPVTSGGPGTDTQYFGPGTRLTVL.